In this sample, the clone carrying this T cell receptor (beta chain) turned up a few times. Its antigen is not identified. The TCR beta cDNA libraries carried unique molecular identifiers. When about 0.85 to 11 million T cells were used, they gave hundreds of thousands of cDNA molecules. TCRdb called the PCR reads again in MiXCR, with one record for every CDR3 protein. The sample consists of 400,000 to 500,000 distinct CDR3 sequences, about 40% of them appearing once. The CDR3 sequence is 16 residues long. The germline CDR1 and CDR2 sequences are SGHKS and YYEKEE (reference sequence). J gave up 0 bases and V 4 bases, and 9 bases lay outside the gene matches. The sample belongs to a study of post-analysis software for immune sequencing data. Study-wide context: There were relapsing-remitting, secondary progressive and progressive-relapsing multiple sclerosis among the disease courses included. Notes on the study in general: Co-batched samples clustered tightly together by F measure. Compared with controls, patients had more of about 5 TRBV segments, including TRBV5-6, TRBV5-1 and TRBV20-1. Multiple sclerosis patients showed significantly lower normalized Chao1 diversity than controls did.

This receptor was identified in a girl aged 2 to 10 with multiple sclerosis. J is TRBJ2-5 and V is TRBV5-5; 7 nucleotides line up with TRBD1. Material: blood. The chain's CDR3 is CASSGPGTADQETQYF. CDR3 nucleotides: TGTGCCAGCAGCGGACCCGGGACAGCGGACCAAGAGACCCAGTACTTC.